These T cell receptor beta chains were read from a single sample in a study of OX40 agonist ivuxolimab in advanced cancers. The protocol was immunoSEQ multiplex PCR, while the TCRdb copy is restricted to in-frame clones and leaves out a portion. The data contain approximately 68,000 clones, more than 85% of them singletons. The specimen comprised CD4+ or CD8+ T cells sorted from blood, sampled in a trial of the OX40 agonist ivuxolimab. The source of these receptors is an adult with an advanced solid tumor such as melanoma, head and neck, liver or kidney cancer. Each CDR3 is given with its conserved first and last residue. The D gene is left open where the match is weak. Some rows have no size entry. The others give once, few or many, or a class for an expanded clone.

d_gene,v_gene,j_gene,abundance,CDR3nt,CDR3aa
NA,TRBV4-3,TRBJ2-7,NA,TGCGCCAGCAGCCAAGATTCGGGGCCGTCCTACGAGCAGTACTTC,CASSQDSGPSYEQYF
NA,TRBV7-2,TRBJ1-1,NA,TGTGCCAGCAGCTTATCGGAGGATGGCAAGAAAGCTTTCTTT,CASSLSEDGKKAFF
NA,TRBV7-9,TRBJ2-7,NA,TGTGCCAGCAGCCTGCCGCTTAGCGAGGGACCCAACTACGAGCAGTACTTC,CASSLPLSEGPNYEQYF
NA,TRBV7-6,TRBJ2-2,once,TGTGCCAGCAGCCCACGAATAGGGGACACCGGGGAGCTGTTTTTT,CASSPRIGDTGELFF
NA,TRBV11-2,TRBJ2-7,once,TGTGCCAGCAGCTTAGCCCTACTATACGAGCAGTACTTC,CASSLALLYEQYF
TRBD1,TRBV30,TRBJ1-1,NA,TGTGCCTGCAAATCGGGACAGGGGCCCTGGCTTGGGGCTTTCTTT,CACKSGQGPWLGAFF
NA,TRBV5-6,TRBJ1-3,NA,TGTGCCAGCAGCGTCACCTTCTCGGGAAACACCATATATTTT,CASSVTFSGNTIYF
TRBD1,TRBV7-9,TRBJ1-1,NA,TGTGCCAGCAGTTCAAACAGACAGGGGATCACTGAAGCTTTCTTT,CASSSNRQGITEAFF
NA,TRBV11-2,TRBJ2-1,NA,TGTGCCAGCAGCTTAGGGGGCCTCTCGCTGGAGCAGTTCTTC,CASSLGGLSLEQFF
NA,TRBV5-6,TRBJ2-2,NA,TGTGCCAGCAGCTTGCCGTCGACAGTTACCGGGGAGCTGTTTTTT,CASSLPSTVTGELFF
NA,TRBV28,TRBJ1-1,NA,TGTGCCAGCAGTTCCGGGGACACTGAAGCTTTCTTT,CASSSGDTEAFF
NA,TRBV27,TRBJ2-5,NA,TGTGCCAGCAGTGTTACAGGGTTTATGGAGACCCAGTACTTC,CASSVTGFMETQYF
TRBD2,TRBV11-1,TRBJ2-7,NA,TGTGCCACCTCGGGGGGGGTCACCTACGAGCAGTACTTC,CATSGGVTYEQYF
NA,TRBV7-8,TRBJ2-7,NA,TGTGCCAGCAGCTTATCGTGGACTGCGACCTACGAGCAGTACTTC,CASSLSWTATYEQYF
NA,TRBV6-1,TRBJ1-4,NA,TGTGCCAGCAGTGAATTTTCGGAAGAAAAACTGTTTTTT,CASSEFSEEKLFF
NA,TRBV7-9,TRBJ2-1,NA,TGTGCCAGCAGCGGTTTAGAGGGGGGGAATGAGCAGTTCTTC,CASSGLEGGNEQFF
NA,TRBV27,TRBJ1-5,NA,TGTGCCAGCAGTTTATCGGCCGTCGGGCAGCCCCAGCATTTT,CASSLSAVGQPQHF
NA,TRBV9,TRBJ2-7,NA,TGTGCCAGCAGCACCGCGGTGGGCCCCTGGGCGTACGAGCAGTACTTC,CASSTAVGPWAYEQYF
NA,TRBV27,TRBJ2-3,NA,TGTGCCAGCGATGATACGCAGTATTTT,CASDDTQYF
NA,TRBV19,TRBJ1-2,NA,TGTGCCAGTAGGCCGGGCGCCTATGGCTACACCTTC,CASRPGAYGYTF
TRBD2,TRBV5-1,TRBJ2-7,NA,TGCGCCAGCAGCTTGGGACTAGCGGGGAGCTACGAGCAGTACTTC,CASSLGLAGSYEQYF
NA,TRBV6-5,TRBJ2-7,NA,TGTGCCAGCAGTTACTCGACGGTCTACGAGCAGTACTTC,CASSYSTVYEQYF